One T cell receptor beta chain is described in this entry. What it recognizes is unknown. CDR3 length equals 15 residues. Germline CDR1 is KGHSH and CDR2 is LQKENI. The V and J ends lost 5 bases and 0 bases, in that order; junction bases with no gene match: 5. The data stem from a study of graft-versus-host responses after intestinal transplantation. About the study: Recipients got multivisceral, liver-intestinal, or isolated intestinal transplants. Recipients were all induced with anti-thymocyte globulin, then given tacrolimus and steroids for 2 to 4 years.

Study-level findings and limits: Researchers found GvH clones in recipient marrow, and some showed up first in ileum or blood. Allografts carried high graft-versus-host to host-versus-graft clonal ratios in patients having graft-donor T cell macrochimerism.

Libraries were prepared by immunoSEQ multiplex PCR; TCRdb keeps only in-frame clonotypes and omits some of them. The data show tens of thousands of clones, around 90% seen once. V gene TRBV18 combines with J gene TRBJ2-3, with 7 bases matching TRBD1. This sequence originates from a human donor who received an intestinal transplant. The sequencing here drew on unstimulated CD4+ T cells sorted from spleen or lymph node cells, taken before intestinal transplant. The CDR3 DNA is TGTGCCAGCTCATGGGACAGACCTAGCACAGATACGCAGTATTTT. Amino acid sequence: CASSWDRPSTDTQYF.